Listed here is a single T cell receptor (beta chain). This sample is part of a study of shared clonotypes between healthy human individuals. Germline V gene data show CDR1 as SGHTS and CDR2 as YDEGEE. With 0 bases removed from V and 6 bases from J, the gap between germline ends came to 19 bases. CDR3 size: 16 residues. Some clones are missing from TCRdb's copy, which holds only in-frame ones; the method was immunoSEQ multiplex PCR. The top ten hold roughly 0.13% of the sample, which has about 2 million clones, roughly 95% seen once. Sequencing input: naive CD4+ T cells sorted from blood. As for subset: CD45RA+ positively selected. V is TRBV5-8 and J is TRBJ2-7; D is unclear. The receptor was isolated from a man aged 18 to 29 in good health. CDR3 amino acids: CASSLDLGPRVSEQYF. For the CDR3, the DNA is TGTGCCAGCAGCTTGGATCTGGGCCCAAGAGTGAGCGAGCAGTACTTC.